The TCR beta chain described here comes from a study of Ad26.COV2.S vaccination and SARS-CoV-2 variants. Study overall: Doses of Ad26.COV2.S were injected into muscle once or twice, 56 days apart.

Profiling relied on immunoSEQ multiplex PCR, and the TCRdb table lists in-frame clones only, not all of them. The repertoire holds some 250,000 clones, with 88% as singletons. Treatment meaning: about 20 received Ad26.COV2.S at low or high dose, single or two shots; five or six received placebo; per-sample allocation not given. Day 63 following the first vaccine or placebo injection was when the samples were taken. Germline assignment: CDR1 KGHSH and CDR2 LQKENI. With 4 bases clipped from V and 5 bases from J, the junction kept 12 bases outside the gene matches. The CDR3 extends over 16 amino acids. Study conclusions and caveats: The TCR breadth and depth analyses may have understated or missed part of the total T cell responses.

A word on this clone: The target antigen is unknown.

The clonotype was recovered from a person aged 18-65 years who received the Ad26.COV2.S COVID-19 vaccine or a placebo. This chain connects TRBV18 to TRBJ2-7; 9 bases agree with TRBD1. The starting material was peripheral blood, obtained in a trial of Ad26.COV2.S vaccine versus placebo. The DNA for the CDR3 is TGTGCCAGCTCACGACTCCCGGGACAGGGTGTCCACGAGCAGTACTTC. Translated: CASSRLPGQGVHEQYF.